These 30 T cell receptor beta chains share one sample of origin, sequenced in a study of T cells after yellow fever vaccination (dated by TCRdb to about 2019). The library was prepared using 5' RACE. Sequenced on an Illumina HiSeq 2500. TCRdb reanalyzed the raw reads on its own, using fastp at Q25 for trimming and MiXCR for clone calling, and kept in-frame beta chains. Each CDR3 protein gets just one entry, which takes the most common genes and DNA from the rows behind it. Counted in this sample were about 160,000 distinct CDR3 sequences; approximately 6.8% of them appeared once. The ten most abundant clones make up roughly 2.5% of the sample. According to the study, the label for this sample's treatment or condition signals: live attenuated yellow fever vaccine strain. The material was CD4+ T cells sorted from PBMCs, obtained roughly 5 days after the first yellow fever vaccination. The receptor set was obtained from a man aged 18 to 30 who received the YFV17D yellow fever vaccine.

The sample holds a few counts of this clonotype. This CDR3 reads CASSPQVIADTQYF. The CDR3 nucleotides are TGTGCCAGCAGTCCCCAGGTTATAGCAGATACGCAGTATTTT. The V call is TRBV2, the J call TRBJ2-3; D not certain. Germline V gene data show CDR1 as SNHLY and CDR2 as FYNNEI. This CDR3 has 14 residues. Between the trimmed V and J ends, which lost 5 bases and 4 bases, there was a span of 13 bases.

This clonotype was recorded at least ten times. The chain employs TRBV7-3 and TRBJ2-1; 8 positions agree with TRBD1. Per germline, CDR1 SGHTA and CDR2 FQGTGA. This CDR3 has 15 residues. J gave up 6 bases and V 3 bases, and 7 bases lay outside the gene matches. CDR3 sequence reads: CASSFGQGSSNEQFF. CDR3 nucleotide sequence: TGTGCCAGCAGCTTTGGACAGGGTTCCAGCAATGAGCAGTTCTTC.

This clonotype was recorded many times. The chain joins TRBV7-2 to TRBJ1-6; no firm D call. CDR1 SGHTA and CDR2 FQGNSA come from the germline V gene. CDR3 length: 15 amino acids. Between the trimmed V and J ends, which lost 0 bases and 4 bases, there was a span of 7 bases. The CDR3 loop is CASSLAGLYNSPLHF. DNA for the CDR3: TGTGCCAGCAGCTTAGCGGGCCTGTATAATTCACCCCTCCACTTT.

This clonotype appeared many times. The V and J genes are TRBV7-6 and TRBJ1-6, with TRBD1 identical over 7 bases. V gave up 3 bases and J gave up 5 bases; unmatched junction bases: 4. CDR3 size: 15 residues. Germline CDR1 is SGHVS and CDR2 is FNYEAQ. CDR3 residues: CASSLETGDNSPLHF. The CDR3, as DNA: TGTGCCAGCAGCTTGGAAACAGGGGATAATTCACCCCTCCACTTT.

This clonotype was observed a few times. The chain couples TRBV7-9 to TRBJ2-1; unclear D gene. CDR1 is SEHNR, CDR2 FQNEAQ, per germline (reference sequence). V was clipped by 5 bases and J by 3 bases, with 17 bases between them. The CDR3 contains 16 residues. The DNA of the CDR3 is TGTGCCAGCAGCCGCCGAACCGGGCGAGACTACAATGAGCAGTTCTTC. It is translated as CASSRRTGRDYNEQFF.

This clonotype was recorded at least ten times. The chain combines TRBV5-1 with TRBJ2-2, with D possibly being TRBD2 (5 bases). Germline V gene data show CDR1 as SGHRS and CDR2 as YFSETQ. Trimming shortened V by 5 bases and J by 8 bases, and 16 bases separated the two germline ends. The CDR3 is 14 residues long. CDR3 DNA sequence: TGCGCCAGCAGTCAACGGGGTGATGCGGGGGAGCTGTTTTTT. This encodes CASSQRGDAGELFF.

Only a few counts were recorded for this clonotype. J is TRBJ1-2 and V is TRBV4-3; D gene unclear. This CDR3 contains 15 residues. CDR1 is LGHNA and CDR2 is YSLEER in the germline V gene. V lost 4 bases and J 1 base, leaving 13 bases between the germline ends. The CDR3 spells CASSLNPRDNYGYTF. In DNA, the CDR3 is TGCGCCAGCAGCCTCAACCCGCGGGATAACTATGGCTACACCTTC.

This clonotype showed up many times. The gene calls are TRBV10-3 and TRBJ2-5; TRBD1 aligns across 7 bases. After removal of 4 bases from V and 0 bases from J, the junction contained 2 bases not matched to a gene. CDR1 and CDR2 from the germline V gene are ENHRY and SYGVKD. The CDR3 has 14 amino acids. The CDR3 DNA reads as TGTGCCATCAGTGTGGGGACAGACCAAGAGACCCAGTACTTC. Its protein is CAISVGTDQETQYF.

This clonotype was observed at least ten times. The chain has TRBV20-1 and TRBJ1-1; D unclear. Per germline, CDR1 DFQATT and CDR2 SNEGSKA (reference sequence). V lost 3 bases, J lost 5 bases, and 16 bases lay in between. The CDR3 consists of 14 residues. In DNA form, the CDR3 reads TGCAGTGCTAGGACGGTGGGAGTGGGGACTGAAGCTTTCTTT. Its translation: CSARTVGVGTEAFF.

Ten or more counts support this clonotype. V usage is TRBV10-3 and J usage is TRBJ2-3, with 11 nucleotides matching TRBD2. The V and J ends lost 4 bases and 4 bases, in that order; junction bases with no gene match: 4. Germline CDR1 ENHRY, CDR2 SYGVKD. The CDR3 extends over 15 amino acids. CDR3: CAISAGLAEADTQYF. Written as DNA, the CDR3 is TGTGCCATCAGTGCGGGACTAGCGGAGGCAGATACGCAGTATTTT.

This clonotype was detected ten times or more. J is TRBJ2-6 and V is TRBV29-1, with D perhaps matching TRBD1 (6 bases). This CDR3 contains 14 residues. Trimming shortened V by 6 bases and J by 0 bases, and 9 bases separated the two germline ends. CDR1 and CDR2 (germline): SQVTM, ANQGSEA. CDR3 nucleotide sequence: TGCAGCGTAAGAGGGGGCTCTGGGGCCAACGTCCTGACTTTC. It is translated as CSVRGGSGANVLTF.

This clonotype appeared a few times. The CDR3 nucleotides are TGCGCCAGCAGCTTCCTAGCGGGGGGGGTGACAGATACGCAGTATTTT. Its protein is CASSFLAGGVTDTQYF. The chain is built from TRBV5-1 and TRBJ2-3, with TRBD2 identical over 12 bases. The CDR3 spans 16 residues. Germline CDR1 SGHRS, CDR2 YFSETQ. The J segment lost 3 bases and the V segment lost 2 bases, leaving 4 bases of the junction unmatched.

There are a few counts of this clonotype. The chain carries TRBV11-2 and TRBJ2-5; 8 bases fit TRBD2. The germline CDR1 and CDR2 sequences are SGHAT and FQNNGV. This CDR3 region has 18 residues. V lost 8 bases to trimming and J lost 5 bases; unmatched junction nucleotides: 22. CDR3 sequence (DNA): TGTGCCAGCTCCGGGGCCCGCGCGGGGGGTCTATCGCGGGAGACCCAGTACTTC. Translation gives CASSGARAGGLSRETQYF.

A few counts support this clonotype. The chain recombines TRBV5-1 with TRBJ2-5, with 14 bases lining up with TRBD2. V was clipped by 0 bases and J by 7 bases; unmatched bases: 11. CDR3 length: 18 amino acids. The germline V gene has CDR1 SGHRS and CDR2 YFSETQ. The DNA for the CDR3 is TGCGCCAGCAGCTTGGTCGGGGGACTAGCGGGGGTCCGGGGGACCCAGTACTTC. Its translation is CASSLVGGLAGVRGTQYF.

In this sample, this clonotype turned up many times. A junction end diverges from the germline sequence, so it may reflect a read error. The V gene is TRBV24-1, the J gene TRBJ2-5; D is uncertain. The CDR3 totals 13 residues. Germline values: CDR1 KGHDR, CDR2 SFDVKD. CDR3 sequence: CATSDPSEEAQYF. The CDR3 DNA reads as TGTGCCACCAGTGATCCCTCGGAAGAGGCCCAGTACTTC.

This sequence joins TRBV10-3 and TRBJ2-7; TRBD2 matches at 8 bases. V shed 3 bases, J shed 7 bases, and the junction held 8 bases outside the gene matches. Germline CDR1 reads ENHRY; CDR2 reads SYGVKD. This CDR3 region has 14 residues. CDR3 region: CAISEGGLAGEQYV. The DNA for the CDR3 is TGTGCCATCAGTGAAGGTGGACTAGCCGGTGAGCAGTACGTC.

This clonotype was observed a handful of times. The J gene is TRBJ1-1, the V gene TRBV5-1, with D maybe TRBD1 (6 bases). The germline V gene encodes CDR1 SGHRS and CDR2 YFSETQ. The CDR3 runs 16 residues. The ends were cut back, 7 bases at V and 4 bases at J, with 23 bases in the middle. CDR3 amino acids: CASHTGTLHKGTEAFF. For the CDR3, the DNA is TGCGCCAGCCATACAGGGACACTTCACAAAGGCACTGAAGCTTTCTTT.

The chain joins TRBV11-1 to TRBJ1-3; D is perhaps TRBD1 (6 bases). The CDR3 has 18 amino acids. The germline V gene has CDR1 SGHAT and CDR2 FQDESV (reference sequence). Trimming removed 5 bases from V and 0 bases from J, with 20 bases in between. The CDR3 spells CASSPGVEFLHSGNTIYF. DNA for the CDR3: TGTGCCAGCAGCCCAGGGGTTGAGTTTTTGCACTCTGGAAACACCATATATTTT.

This clonotype was observed at least ten times. This chain joins TRBV4-2 and TRBJ1-1; weak D call: TRBD1 (5 bases). This CDR3 contains 15 residues. The germline V gene encodes CDR1 LGHNA and CDR2 YNFKEQ. Between the trimmed V and J ends, which lost 1 base and 11 bases, there was a span of 20 bases. DNA for the CDR3: TGTGCCAGCAGCCAAGGAATTGGGGGGTCCGTCCTCGCTTTCTTT. Translated: CASSQGIGGSVLAFF.

This clonotype has a count of ten or more. The V call is TRBV7-2, the J call TRBJ1-5; TRBD1 matches at 7 bases. From germline, CDR1 is SGHTA and CDR2 FQGNSA. This CDR3 contains 13 residues. V lost 4 bases and J lost 6; bases outside the gene matches: 3. In nucleotides, the CDR3 is TGTGCCAGCAGCTACAGGGGAAGTCAGCCCCAGCATTTT. Residues: CASSYRGSQPQHF.

This clonotype was found a few times. This chain uses TRBV5-1 with TRBJ1-2; D may be TRBD1 (5 bases). Looked up from germline, CDR1 is SGHRS and CDR2 is YFSETQ. The CDR3 is 16 residues long. V lost 0 bases, J lost 5 bases, and 17 bases lay in between. CDR3 in DNA: TGCGCCAGCAGCTTGGCGCCGACAGAAAGGAGTTATGGCTACACCTTC. Protein: CASSLAPTERSYGYTF.

This clonotype was found a few times. This rearrangement joins TRBV12-3 or TRBV12-4 to TRBJ2-5, with 7 bases that match TRBD1. CDR3 length equals 13 residues. The V and J ends lost 4 bases and 3 bases, in that order; junction bases with no gene match: 2. The CDR3 DNA is TGTGCCAGCAGTTCCGGACAGGAAGAGACCCAGTACTTC. Translation gives CASSSGQEETQYF.

This clonotype was detected a few times. The rearrangement links TRBV7-2 to TRBJ2-1; 8 bases align to TRBD2. The CDR3 runs 15 residues. Germline assignment: CDR1 SGHTA and CDR2 FQGNSA. With 3 bases clipped from V and 2 bases from J, the junction kept 3 bases outside the gene matches. The CDR3 region is CASSFQRGTYNEQFF. The CDR3 DNA is TGTGCCAGCAGCTTCCAGCGGGGGACCTACAATGAGCAGTTCTTC.

A few counts support this clonotype. This rearrangement joins TRBV10-2 to TRBJ1-3, with 7 nucleotides matching TRBD1. The CDR3 covers 14 residues. J gave up 3 bases and V 6 bases, and 5 bases lay outside the gene matches. Germline assignment: CDR1 WSHSY and CDR2 SAAADI. CDR3 amino acids: CASSPTGLGNTIYF. In DNA, the CDR3 is TGCGCCAGCAGCCCGACAGGGCTTGGAAACACCATATATTTT.

The rearrangement joins TRBV20-1 to TRBJ2-5, with D perhaps matching TRBD1 or TRBD2 (5 bases each). The V gene's germline CDR1 is DFQATT and CDR2 SNEGSKA (reference sequence). V lost 0 bases and J 0 bases, leaving 11 bases between the germline ends. CDR3 length: 15 amino acids. Written as DNA, the CDR3 is TGCAGTGCTAGAGATCCGGGACGGGACCAAGAGACCCAGTACTTC. This encodes CSARDPGRDQETQYF.

On this clonotype itself: This may arise from a read error, as a much more abundant clone is one base away. The J gene is TRBJ2-1, the V gene TRBV5-1; the D is unclear. Germline V gene sequence: CDR1 SGHRS, CDR2 YFSETQ. The ends were cut back, 0 bases at V and 8 bases at J, with 12 bases in the middle. The CDR3 runs 14 residues. CDR3 nucleotide sequence: TGCGCCAGCAGCTTGGCCTGGCCGCGCGATGAGCAGTTCTTC. Translated: CASSLAWPRDEQFF.

This clonotype was detected many times. The rearrangement joins TRBV18 to TRBJ1-2, with 9 bases lining up with TRBD1. The CDR3 consists of 16 residues. V trimming: 2 bases; J trimming: 4 bases; junction bases outside the gene matches: 8. Germline V gene data show CDR1 as KGHSH and CDR2 as LQKENI. CDR3 bases: TGTGCCAGCTCACCAGGGACAGGGTATAATGGCTATGGCTACACCTTC. Translated, it gives CASSPGTGYNGYGYTF.

This clonotype was observed at least ten times. This sequence joins TRBV7-3 and TRBJ2-1; no clear D gene. The CDR3 is 14 residues long. The V end lost 0 bases, the J end lost 8 bases, and 11 bases lay between the germline ends. Germline V lookup: CDR1 SGHTA, CDR2 FQGTGA. This CDR3 reads CASSLTRPYDEQFF. CDR3 bases: TGTGCCAGCAGCTTAACGCGGCCGTACGATGAGCAGTTCTTC.

This clonotype was counted only a few times. The chain recombines TRBV10-3 with TRBJ2-3; 13 bases align to TRBD2. The CDR3 loop spans 15 amino acids. The germline V gene encodes CDR1 ENHRY and CDR2 SYGVKD. After removal of 5 bases from V and 3 bases from J, the junction contained 2 bases not matched to a gene. The CDR3 region has the DNA TGTGCCATCAGTTCGACTAGCGGGGGGACAGATACGCAGTATTTT. Protein sequence: CAISSTSGGTDTQYF.

This clonotype was detected many times. V and J are TRBV20-1 and TRBJ2-3, with D possibly matching TRBD1 (5 bases). V dropped 4 bases and J dropped 4 bases, with 12 bases sitting between them. CDR1 and CDR2 (germline): DFQATT, SNEGSKA (reference sequence). CDR3 size: 13 residues. The CDR3 spells CSANKQAADTQYF. For the CDR3, the DNA is TGCAGTGCTAACAAACAGGCAGCAGATACGCAGTATTTT.